The 15 T cell receptor beta chains presented below share a single source sample, sequenced in a study of beta chain features in type 1 diabetes. Whole-study results and caveats: Moderate but significant shortening of TCRB CDR3s was recorded in all four CD4+ subsets from Type 1 diabetes patients.

Every bit of the isolated RNA underwent reverse transcription, so sequencing read expressed TCRB transcripts. Generated by immunoSEQ multiplex PCR, the TCRdb table keeps only in-frame clones and is missing some. The repertoire holds a few hundred thousand clones, with 20% to 25% as singletons. Their antigens are not known. Sample: naive CD4+ T cells from blood. The receptors here all came from a woman in her 30s with type 1 diabetes.

The rearrangement uses TRBV25-1 and TRBJ2-2; possible D gene TRBD1, 5 bases. This CDR3 has 15 amino acids. V lost 8 bases to trimming and J lost 0 bases, with 13 bases between them. Germline V lookup: CDR1 MGHDK, CDR2 SYGVNS. In DNA, the CDR3 is TGTGCCAGCGGATTGACAGCTACGAACACCGGGGAGCTGTTTTTT. Protein sequence: CASGLTATNTGELFF.

This chain links TRBV6-1 with TRBJ2-7; the D gene is possibly TRBD2 (6 bases). Trimming removed 7 bases from V and 3 bases from J, with 16 bases in between. This CDR3 contains 14 residues. Germline CDR1 reads MNHNS; CDR2 reads SASEGT. The CDR3 region has the DNA TGTGCCAGCACTTGGACCCGAGCGGGCTACGAGCAGTACTTC. Its translation: CASTWTRAGYEQYF.

The V and J genes are TRBV7-3 and TRBJ2-5; unclear D gene. Looked up from germline, CDR1 is SGHTA and CDR2 is FQGTGA. V lost 5 bases, J lost 4 bases, and 17 bases lay in between. CDR3 size: 15 residues. The CDR3 region has the DNA TGTGCCAGCAGCAAACAGTCGTCCCCAAGAGAGACCCAGTACTTC. As protein: CASSKQSSPRETQYF.

This chain joins TRBV30 and TRBJ1-5; weak D call: TRBD1 (5 bases). CDR1 is GTSNPN, CDR2 SVGIG, per germline (reference sequence). V lost 2 bases and J lost 2, with 10 bases in between. The CDR3 runs to 14 residues. The CDR3 region has the DNA TGTGCCTGGAGTTTAACACAGGGCAATCAGCCCCAGCATTTT. Translated: CAWSLTQGNQPQHF.

A few counts support this clone. The chain couples TRBV9 to TRBJ2-1; possibly TRBD2 for D (6 bases). Germline V gene data show CDR1 as SGDLS and CDR2 as YYNGEE. Trimming left V 0 bases short and J 5 bases short, with 21 bases between. The CDR3 covers 18 residues. The CDR3, as DNA: TGTGCCAGCAGCGTAGCGGATCGGGGGTTGAGGCGGGACAATGAGCAGTTCTTC. This encodes CASSVADRGLRRDNEQFF.

The rearrangement uses TRBV29-1 and TRBJ2-5, with 9 bases aligning to TRBD1. The CDR3 length is 13 residues. CDR1 and CDR2 (germline): SQVTM, ANQGSEA. J was trimmed by 7 bases and V by 7 bases; bases with no gene match: 10. CDR3 nucleotide sequence: TGCAGCGCCTGGGACAGGGTATCGGTGACCCAGTACTTC. This encodes CSAWDRVSVTQYF.

This sequence joins TRBV4-1 and TRBJ1-2; D uncertain. V lost 0 bases and J lost 4, with 15 bases in between. This CDR3 contains 16 residues. Per germline, CDR1 MGHRA and CDR2 YSYEKL. The CDR3 DNA follows: TGCGCCAGCAGCCAAGAAGTGCGGAGGCCCTCCTATGGCTACACCTTC. Translated, it gives CASSQEVRRPSYGYTF.

This clone was counted only a few times. The chain recombines TRBV5-1 with TRBJ2-1; maybe TRBD2 (5 bases). This CDR3 is built from 14 residues. Trimming shortened V by 4 bases and J by 8 bases, and 16 bases separated the two germline ends. The germline V gene encodes CDR1 SGHRS and CDR2 YFSETQ. The CDR3 loop is CASSDLPGVDEQFF. The CDR3 nucleotides are TGCGCCAGCAGCGACCTCCCCGGGGTCGATGAGCAGTTCTTC.

The chain combines TRBV27 with TRBJ2-5; D is unclear. In germline, CDR1 is MNHEY, CDR2 SMNVEV (reference sequence). Trimming took off 4 bases at V and 5 bases at J, with 11 bases between the two ends. The CDR3 length is 13 residues. DNA for the CDR3: TGTGCCAGCAGTTCCCTCGGGTCGGAGACCCAGTACTTC. Translated: CASSSLGSETQYF.

This clone appeared a few times. The chain links TRBV18 to TRBJ1-5, with TRBD1 as a possible D gene (6 bases). CDR3 size: 15 residues. Looked up from germline, CDR1 is KGHSH and CDR2 is LQKENI. Trimming shortened V by 3 bases and J by 4 bases, and 13 bases separated the two germline ends. CDR3 amino acids: CASSPTDRQNQPQHF. The CDR3 DNA is TGTGCCAGCTCACCGACCGACAGGCAGAATCAGCCCCAGCATTTT.

The chain uses TRBV30 and TRBJ2-7, with 8 bases aligning to TRBD1. Unmatched junction bases numbered 5, after V lost 1 base and J lost 6 bases. Germline-derived CDR1 and CDR2 are GTSNPN and SVGIG (reference sequence). The CDR3 runs to 13 residues. The CDR3 nucleotides are TGTGCCTGGAGTGGGACAGGGATGGGCGAGCAGTACTTC. Translating it yields CAWSGTGMGEQYF.

J is TRBJ2-2 and V is TRBV28, with 10 bases that match TRBD1. The germline CDR1 and CDR2 sequences are MDHEN and SYDVKM. Unmatched junction bases numbered 5, after V lost 7 bases and J lost 3 bases. CDR3 length: 15 amino acids. This CDR3 reads CASKPGQGHTGELFF. The CDR3 bases are TGTGCCAGCAAACCGGGACAGGGGCACACCGGGGAGCTGTTTTTT.

The V call is TRBV30, the J call TRBJ2-7; 11 bases are a match to TRBD2. CDR1 and CDR2 from the germline V gene are GTSNPN and SVGIG (reference sequence). This CDR3 spans 18 amino acids. With V trimmed by 2 bases and J by 1 base, 13 bases remained unmatched. CDR3 residues: CAWSRGTSGSTFSYEQYF. CDR3 nucleotide sequence: TGTGCCTGGAGTAGGGGAACTAGCGGGAGTACTTTTTCCTACGAGCAGTACTTC.

There are a few counts of this clone. This sequence joins TRBV6-6 and TRBJ2-3; 7 nucleotides align to TRBD1. There are 15 residues in the CDR3. Trimming removed 5 bases from V and 0 bases from J; junction bases left unmatched: 5. Looked up from germline, CDR1 is MNHNY and CDR2 is SVGAGI (reference sequence). CDR3 residues: CASSVPGQSTDTQYF. The CDR3 DNA sequence: TGTGCCAGCAGTGTCCCGGGACAGAGCACAGATACGCAGTATTTT.

This chain links TRBV28 with TRBJ1-3, with TRBD1 matching 7 bases. This CDR3 is built from 14 residues. Per the germline V gene, CDR1 is MDHEN and CDR2 is SYDVKM. Trimming took 5 bases from V and 3 from J; bases not matched to a gene: 4. CDR3 amino acids: CASSPTGDGNTIYF. DNA for the CDR3: TGTGCCAGCAGTCCCACAGGGGATGGAAACACCATATATTTT.